The clone carrying this T cell receptor (beta chain) was observed many times. Germline-derived CDR1 and CDR2 are LGHNA and YNFKEQ. The CDR3 length is 17 residues. Losses at the gene ends were 0 bases for V and 1 base for J; bases not matched to a gene: 7. The data belong to a study of neurological immune-mediated disorders. Study overall: Of the multiple sclerosis patients, roughly 35 in total, some 30 were relapsing-remitting and 3 were secondary progressive.

TCRdb reprocessed the 5' RACE reads via MiXCR and lists one record per CDR3 protein. This repertoire shows roughly 100,000 distinct CDR3 sequences, roughly 4% found once; its top ten account for 5.5% to 6.5%. Sequencing was performed on PBMCs. The sequence was obtained from a woman in her late teens or twenties with multiple sclerosis. V is TRBV4-2 and J is TRBJ2-7, with 9 bases that match TRBD1. The CDR3 bases are TGTGCCAGCAGCCAAGACCAGACAGGGGGTTTGTCCTACGAGCAGTACTTC. Amino acid sequence: CASSQDQTGGLSYEQYF.